This T cell receptor beta chain originates from a study of T cell changes during pregnancy in multiple sclerosis. The table came from immunoSEQ multiplex PCR; TCRdb's copy has only in-frame clones and leaves some out. The sample includes just under 60,000 clones, about 92% seen only once; the top ten take 0.8% to 1%. CDR3 size: 17 residues. Germline V gene lookup returns CDR1 SGHTS and CDR2 YDEGEE. Germline trimming cut 4 bases from V and 6 bases from J; bases unmatched to any gene: 14. This sample comprised peripheral blood, obtained in the first trimester of pregnancy. The chain couples TRBV5-8 to TRBJ2-7, with 12 bases aligning to TRBD2. The source of this sequence is a female donor with multiple sclerosis, enrolled in a pregnancy study. For the CDR3, the DNA is TGTGCCAGCAGCCGGACTAGCGGGGCTTCCCTCGCGAGCGAGCAGTACTTC. This codes for CASSRTSGASLASEQYF.